A single sample is the source of the 18 T cell receptor beta chains below, sequenced in a study of T cell repertoires in cytomegalovirus infection. TCRdb reprocessed the reads via MiXCR and lists one record per CDR3 protein. The table records about 920,000 distinct CDR3 sequences, about a third of them present only once. Antigens of these TCRs are unknown. The starting material was cultured CD8+ T cells from PBMCs, obtained from culture after CMV antigen stimulation. These receptors were collected from a human donor in good health (CMV status not recorded). Some clones in this sample may be carry-over from other donors' samples.

The rearrangement links TRBV6-2 or TRBV6-3 to TRBJ2-4; 9 nucleotides match TRBD1. CDR1 and CDR2 from the germline V gene are MNHEY and SVGEGT. V lost 5 bases, J lost 3 bases, and 5 bases stayed unmatched. The CDR3 contains 15 residues. In nucleotides, the CDR3 is TGTGCCAGCAGTAAGGACAGGGGATACAAAAACATTCAGTACTTC. Residues: CASSKDRGYKNIQYF.

The CDR3 DNA reads TGTGCCAGCACCCAGGCGGGGCGGGGAGAGACCCAGTACTTC. It translates to CASTQAGRGETQYF. The rearrangement uses TRBV27 and TRBJ2-5; D is perhaps TRBD2 (6 bases). This CDR3 is built from 14 residues. Trimming pared 7 bases from V and 4 bases from J, leaving 16 bases between. In germline, CDR1 is MNHEY, CDR2 SMNVEV (reference sequence).

This sequence joins TRBV10-3 and TRBJ2-7; weak D call: TRBD2 (5 bases). The CDR3 is 13 amino acids. The V end was cut by 10 bases, the J end by 0 bases, with 13 bases between. Per the germline V gene, CDR1 is ENHRY and CDR2 is SYGVKD. The CDR3 DNA reads as TGTGCCACCTTGCAGGACTCCTCCTACGAGCAGTACGTC. This encodes CATLQDSSYEQYV.

A few counts support this clonotype. The V gene is TRBV29-1, the J gene TRBJ2-1, with D perhaps matching TRBD1 (5 bases). Per the germline V gene, CDR1 is SQVTM and CDR2 is ANQGSEA. The CDR3 length is 13 residues. Trimming removed 2 bases from V and 5 bases from J, with 10 bases in between. The CDR3 sequence is CSVELRVDNEQFF. The CDR3 nucleotides are TGCAGCGTTGAACTCAGGGTGGACAATGAGCAGTTCTTC.

The chain uses TRBV12-3 or TRBV12-4 and TRBJ1-1; D ambiguous. This CDR3 has 10 residues. Trimming removed 10 bases from V and 2 bases from J, with 5 bases in between. The chain's CDR3 is CATYNTEAFF. In nucleotides, the CDR3 is TGTGCCACCTACAACACTGAAGCTTTCTTT.

A few counts support this clonotype. The J gene is TRBJ2-2, the V gene TRBV6-1, with D possibly matching TRBD2 (6 bases). The V and J ends lost 2 bases and 8 bases respectively, with 15 bases between them. The CDR3 length is 15 residues. Germline V lookup: CDR1 MNHNS, CDR2 SASEGT. The CDR3 nucleotides are TGTGCCAGCAGTGAAATCGCGGGGTTGGCGGGGGAGCTGTTTTTT. Encoded protein: CASSEIAGLAGELFF.

This rearrangement joins TRBV19 to TRBJ2-1; TRBD2 matches 8 bases. CDR3 size: 13 residues. The J segment lost 8 bases and the V segment lost 7 bases, leaving 7 bases of the junction unmatched. In germline, CDR1 is LNHDA, CDR2 SQIVND (reference sequence). CDR3 sequence (DNA): TGTGCCAGTACCCTAGCGGGTCTGGATGAGCAGTTCTTC. Translating gives CASTLAGLDEQFF.

This clonotype was seen only a few times. This rearrangement joins TRBV28 to TRBJ2-6, with TRBD1 matching 7 bases. J gave up 0 bases and V 6 bases, and 14 bases lay outside the gene matches. The CDR3 contains 19 residues. The germline gives CDR1 MDHEN, CDR2 SYDVKM. CDR3 sequence: CASRPDTWTGNSGANVLTF. In DNA, the CDR3 is TGTGCCAGCAGACCCGACACCTGGACAGGAAACTCTGGGGCCAACGTCCTGACTTTC.

DNA of the CDR3: TGTGCCAGCAGCACGACTAGCTATGAGCAGTTCTTC. It codes for CASSTTSYEQFF. The chain employs TRBV5-4 and TRBJ2-1, with 7 bases that match TRBD2. V lost 4 bases and J lost 8; bases outside the gene matches: 3. In germline, CDR1 is SGHNT, CDR2 YYREEE (reference sequence). This CDR3 is built from 12 residues.

The chain has TRBV12-3 or TRBV12-4 and TRBJ1-1; D is uncertain. V gave up 7 bases and J gave up 5 bases, with 14 bases separating them. The CDR3 is made up of 13 amino acids. CDR3 DNA: TGTGCCAGCATTCTAGGGATGGGGACTGAAGCTTTCTTT. Translating it yields CASILGMGTEAFF.

The gene calls are TRBV24-1 and TRBJ2-6; D unclear. Trimming took off 0 bases at V and 2 bases at J, with 7 bases between the two ends. The germline CDR1 and CDR2 sequences are KGHDR and SFDVKD. The CDR3 has 16 amino acids. Here the CDR3 DNA reads TGTGCCACCAGTGATTTGGGGGAAGCTGGGGCCAACGTCCTGACTTTC. It translates to CATSDLGEAGANVLTF.

J is TRBJ1-2 and V is TRBV7-8, with 12 bases lining up with TRBD1. Trimming removed 1 base from V and 6 bases from J; junction bases left unmatched: 6. The CDR3 contains 16 residues. Germline V gene sequence: CDR1 SGHVS, CDR2 FQNEAQ. This CDR3 reads CASSLGGTGGSDGYTF. CDR3 DNA sequence: TGTGCCAGCAGCTTAGGCGGGACAGGGGGCTCGGATGGCTACACCTTC.

This clonotype turned up a few times. This rearrangement joins TRBV5-6 to TRBJ2-1; 9 bases are shared with TRBD1. The CDR3 totals 16 residues. In germline, CDR1 is SGHDT, CDR2 YYEEEE. The V gene end was trimmed by 3 bases and the J gene end by 3 bases; junction bases not matched to a gene: 7. Here the CDR3 reads CASSSLQGANYNEQFF. CDR3 coding DNA: TGTGCCAGCAGCTCGTTACAGGGGGCTAACTACAATGAGCAGTTCTTC.

V gene TRBV9 combines with J gene TRBJ2-1, with 8 bases that match TRBD1. CDR3 length: 16 amino acids. Germline CDR1 reads SGDLS; CDR2 reads YYNGEE. V gave up 4 bases and J gave up 9 bases; unmatched junction bases: 15. In DNA, the CDR3 is TGTGCCAGCAGCACTAGGGAGAGGGGACAGGACGTTGAGCAGTTCTTC. It is translated as CASSTRERGQDVEQFF.

The sample holds a few counts of this clonotype. The chain joins TRBV27 to TRBJ2-3; 7 nucleotides agree with TRBD1. Trimming cost V 5 bases and J 1 base; bases outside gene matches: 18. This CDR3 is built from 19 residues. The germline V gene has CDR1 MNHEY and CDR2 SMNVEV (reference sequence). The CDR3 loop reads CASSPPPGTVLMRTDTQYF. The CDR3 coding sequence is TGTGCCAGCAGTCCACCCCCTGGGACAGTTCTCATGCGCACAGATACGCAGTATTTT.

The rearrangement links TRBV3-1 to TRBJ2-2; possible D gene TRBD1, 5 bases. CDR1 is LGHDT and CDR2 is YNNKEL in the germline V gene (reference sequence). V lost 1 base and J 8 bases, leaving 8 bases between the germline ends. CDR3 length equals 13 residues. CDR3 residues: CASSQGGWGELFF. The CDR3 DNA reads TGTGCCAGCAGCCAAGGGGGCTGGGGGGAGCTGTTTTTT.

A few counts support this clonotype. The DNA of the CDR3 is TGTGCCACCAGTGATTTGTGGGGTTATGGCTACACCTTC. Translated, it gives CATSDLWGYGYTF. The chain combines TRBV24-1 with TRBJ1-2; D not resolved. Between the trimmed V and J ends, which lost 0 bases and 5 bases, there was a span of 6 bases. This CDR3 has 13 residues. The germline V gene encodes CDR1 KGHDR and CDR2 SFDVKD.

CDR3 in DNA: TGTGCCAGCTTTAGTTCCTCTGGGGTACCTGAAGCTTTCTTT. Protein sequence: CASFSSSGVPEAFF. The chain uses TRBV18 and TRBJ1-1; D is uncertain. Germline-derived CDR1 and CDR2 are KGHSH and LQKENI. The V end lost 7 bases, the J end lost 6 bases, and 18 bases lay between the germline ends. The CDR3 consists of 14 residues.